The clone carrying this TCR beta chain was found many times. Per the original data handling: Building a distant-metastasis classifier for papillary thyroid cancer drew on CDR3 differences across clinicopathological groups. Using MiXCR, TCRdb reanalyzed the PCR reads. The V and J calls and clone size come from TCRdb's table, not from the authors' own analysis. The sample holds roughly 58,000 clones; less than 5% are singletons and the top ten take under 25%. The sample belongs to a study of metastatic and nonmetastatic thyroid tumors. Thyroid surgery was preceded by no treatment in any patient. CDR1 and CDR2 from the germline V gene are DFQATT and SNEGSKA (reference sequence). CDR3 length: 15 residues. V was trimmed by 6 bases and J by 0 bases, leaving 17 bases between them.

This TCR was sampled from a female donor with papillary thyroid cancer or a benign thyroid nodule (not recorded which). Some clones in this sample may be carry-over from other donors' samples. What was sequenced was blood. This chain joins TRBV20-1 and TRBJ1-1; the D gene is possibly TRBD1 (5 bases). This CDR3 is CSAGPRQRMNTEAFF. The CDR3 DNA reads as TGCAGTGCGGGCCCTAGACAGCGCATGAACACTGAAGCTTTCTTT.